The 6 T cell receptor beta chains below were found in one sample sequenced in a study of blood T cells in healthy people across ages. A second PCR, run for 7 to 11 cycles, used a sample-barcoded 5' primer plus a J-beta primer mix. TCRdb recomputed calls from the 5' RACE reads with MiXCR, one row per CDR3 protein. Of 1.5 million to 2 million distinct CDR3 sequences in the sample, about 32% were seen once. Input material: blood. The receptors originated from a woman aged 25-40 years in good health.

The CDR3 DNA follows: TGTGCCAGCAGCCAGCCAGGATCCAGCGAAAAACTGTTTTTT. It encodes CASSQPGSSEKLFF. The rearrangement links TRBV16 to TRBJ1-4; D unresolved. The germline V and J ends were trimmed by 3 bases and 8 bases, with 13 bases remaining between them. CDR1 is KGHSY and CDR2 is FQNENV in the germline V gene. The CDR3 spans 14 residues.

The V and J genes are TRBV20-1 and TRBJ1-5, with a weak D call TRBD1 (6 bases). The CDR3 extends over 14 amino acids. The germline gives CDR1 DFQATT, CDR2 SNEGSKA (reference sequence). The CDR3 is CSQPGGAPNQPQHF. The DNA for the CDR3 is TGCAGCCAACCTGGGGGGGCCCCCAATCAGCCCCAGCATTTT.

CDR3 residues: CASTKNPSRGSADTQYF. In DNA, the CDR3 is TGTGCCAGCACCAAAAACCCAAGCAGGGGGTCGGCAGATACGCAGTATTTT. The genes are TRBV7-9 and TRBJ2-3, with 7 nucleotides matching TRBD1. Germline V gene data show CDR1 as SEHNR and CDR2 as FQNEAQ (reference sequence). The CDR3 loop spans 17 amino acids. V trimming: 7 bases; J trimming: 4 bases; junction bases outside the gene matches: 17.

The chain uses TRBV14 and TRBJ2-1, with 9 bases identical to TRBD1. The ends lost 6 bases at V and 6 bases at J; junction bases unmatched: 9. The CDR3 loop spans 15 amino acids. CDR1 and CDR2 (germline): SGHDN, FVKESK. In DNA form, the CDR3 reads TGTGCCAGCAGTCAGATGGGACAGGGAGGCAATGAGCAGTTCTTC. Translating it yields CASSQMGQGGNEQFF.

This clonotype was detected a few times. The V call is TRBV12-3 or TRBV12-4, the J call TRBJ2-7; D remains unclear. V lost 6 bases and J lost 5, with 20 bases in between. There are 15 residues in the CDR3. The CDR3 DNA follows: TGTGCCAGCAGCCGAACTTATATAGGATCTCACGAGCAGTACTTC. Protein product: CASSRTYIGSHEQYF.

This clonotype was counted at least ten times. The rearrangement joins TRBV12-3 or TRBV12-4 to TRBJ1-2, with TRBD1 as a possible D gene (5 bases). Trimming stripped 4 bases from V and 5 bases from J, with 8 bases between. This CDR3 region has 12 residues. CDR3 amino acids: CASSYQGYGYTF. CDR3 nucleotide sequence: TGTGCCAGCAGTTACCAGGGTTATGGCTACACCTTC.